This T cell receptor (beta chain) was identified in a study of T cell responses to AZD1222 COVID-19 vaccine. Study conclusions and caveats: Seropositivity was recorded at baseline in only five to seven AZD1222 recipients. Unmutated regions of variants are reportedly targeted by nearly half of spike-specific TCRs. Sampled repertoires all dated from after the peak T cell response.

The table came from immunoSEQ multiplex PCR; TCRdb's copy has only in-frame clones and leaves some out. The data contain 150,000 to 190,000 clones, around 85% of them seen just once; the ten biggest clones take up approximately 7.2%. In the case of this clone: The antigen remains unidentified.

This receptor was obtained from an adult who had recovered from COVID-19. Source: peripheral blood, taken after recovery from COVID-19.

Here the CDR3 reads CASALRFSGGAADTQYF. CDR3 nucleotides: TGTGCCAGTGCCCTACGATTTAGCGGGGGGGCTGCAGATACGCAGTATTTT. The chain has TRBV7-2 and TRBJ2-3, with TRBD2 identical over 11 bases. The CDR3 covers 17 residues. V trimming: 9 bases; J trimming: 4 bases; junction bases outside the gene matches: 15. The germline gives CDR1 SGHTA, CDR2 FQGNSA.